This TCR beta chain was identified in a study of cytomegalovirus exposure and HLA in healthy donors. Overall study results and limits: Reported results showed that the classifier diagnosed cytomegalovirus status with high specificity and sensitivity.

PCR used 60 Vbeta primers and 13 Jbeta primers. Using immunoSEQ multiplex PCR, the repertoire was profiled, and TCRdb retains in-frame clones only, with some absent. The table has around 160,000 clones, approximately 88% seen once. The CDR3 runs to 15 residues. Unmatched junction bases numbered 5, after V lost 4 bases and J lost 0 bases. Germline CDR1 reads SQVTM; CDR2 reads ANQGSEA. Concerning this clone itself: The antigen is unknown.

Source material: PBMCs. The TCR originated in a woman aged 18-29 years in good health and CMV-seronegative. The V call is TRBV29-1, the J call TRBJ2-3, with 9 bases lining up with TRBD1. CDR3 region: CSVALGQGSTDTQYF. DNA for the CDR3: TGCAGCGTTGCCCTGGGACAGGGCAGCACAGATACGCAGTATTTT.